The subject of this entry is one T cell receptor beta chain. The target antigen is unknown. TCR beta CDR3 regions were amplified from RNA. TCR CDR3 regions were first amplified by RT-PCR with HTBI primers. TCRdb re-derived calls from the multiplex PCR reads in MiXCR, one entry per CDR3 protein. The sample shows hundreds of thousands of distinct CDR3 sequences, roughly 15% of them seen only once. The data belong to a study of T cells in Graves' hyperthyroidism and ophthalmopathy. General study findings and limits: Also found in blood were most expanded thyroid clonotypes above 0.001.

An absence of ophthalmopathy progression within 18 months meant stable Graves' hyperthyroidism. Subjects aged 18 to 65 presented with newly diagnosed hyperthyroidism of less than 2 months' duration. The TCR sequence derives from a woman aged 18-29 years with Graves' hyperthyroidism. The sequenced sample was blood.

The CDR3 coding sequence is TGTGCCAGCATCGCCCTCGGGAGTGCATACGAGCAGTTCTTC. It encodes CASIALGSAYEQFF. The V and J genes are TRBV6-1 and TRBJ2-1; maybe TRBD2 (6 bases). Germline V gene lookup returns CDR1 MNHNS and CDR2 SASEGT. The germline V and J ends were trimmed by 7 bases and 10 bases, with 20 bases remaining between them. The CDR3 is 14 amino acids.